This T cell receptor beta chain stems from a study of blood T cell repertoires in COVID-19. Study in general: Sites in the United States, Italy and Spain provided acute and convalescent COVID-19 samples. The cDNA or gDNA used as material had been derived from T cells, B-cell-depleted T cells, or PBMCs.

CDR1 is SGHTA and CDR2 is FQGTGA in the germline V gene. This CDR3 has 14 residues. V was clipped by 5 bases and J by 5 bases, with 15 bases between them. The table came from immunoSEQ multiplex PCR; TCRdb's copy has only in-frame clones and leaves some out. The table lists over 150,000 clones, approximately 90% of them singletons. The recovered donors of Cohort 3 showed two negative PCRs, clearance, or symptom resolution. Specimen: PBMCs or T cells enriched from blood (not recorded which). The receptor was derived from a woman aged 25 to 39 who had recovered from COVID-19. The chain uses TRBV7-3 and TRBJ1-1; a weak D match, TRBD1 (6 bases). CDR3 DNA sequence: TGTGCCAGCAGCCCACAAGGGGGGGATACTGAAGCTTTCTTT. Amino acid sequence: CASSPQGGDTEAFF.